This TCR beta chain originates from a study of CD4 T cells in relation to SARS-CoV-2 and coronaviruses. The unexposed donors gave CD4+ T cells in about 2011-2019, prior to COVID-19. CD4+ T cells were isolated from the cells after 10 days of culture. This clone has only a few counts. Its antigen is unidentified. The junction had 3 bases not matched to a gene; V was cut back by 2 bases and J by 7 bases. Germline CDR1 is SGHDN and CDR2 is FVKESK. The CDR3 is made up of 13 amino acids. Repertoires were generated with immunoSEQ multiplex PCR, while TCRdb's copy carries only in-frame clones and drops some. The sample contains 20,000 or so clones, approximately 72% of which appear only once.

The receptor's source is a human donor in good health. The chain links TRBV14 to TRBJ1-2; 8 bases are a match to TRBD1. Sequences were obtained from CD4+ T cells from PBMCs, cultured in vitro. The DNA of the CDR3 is TGTGCCAGCAGCCAACAGGGGGCTGCTGGCTACACCTTC. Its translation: CASSQQGAAGYTF.